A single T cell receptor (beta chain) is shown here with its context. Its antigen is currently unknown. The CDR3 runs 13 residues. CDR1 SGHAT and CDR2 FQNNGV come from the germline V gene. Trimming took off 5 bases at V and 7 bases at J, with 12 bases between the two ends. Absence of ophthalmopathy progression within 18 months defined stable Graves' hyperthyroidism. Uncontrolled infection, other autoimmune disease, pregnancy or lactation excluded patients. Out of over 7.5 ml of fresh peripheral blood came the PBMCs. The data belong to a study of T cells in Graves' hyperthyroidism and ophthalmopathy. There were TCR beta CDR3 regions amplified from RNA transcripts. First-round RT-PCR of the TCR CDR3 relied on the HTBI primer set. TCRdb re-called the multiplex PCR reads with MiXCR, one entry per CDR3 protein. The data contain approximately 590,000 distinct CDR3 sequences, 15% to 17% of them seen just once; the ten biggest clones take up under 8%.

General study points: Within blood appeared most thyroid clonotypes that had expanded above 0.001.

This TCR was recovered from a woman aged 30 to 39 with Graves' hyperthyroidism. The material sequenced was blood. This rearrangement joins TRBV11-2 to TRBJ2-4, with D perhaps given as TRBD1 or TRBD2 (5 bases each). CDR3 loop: CASSTGSGNIQYF. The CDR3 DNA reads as TGTGCCAGCAGCACGGGGTCAGGGAACATTCAGTACTTC.